Below are 5 T cell receptor beta chains sequenced from a single sample in a study of blood T cell repertoires in COVID-19. Produced via immunoSEQ multiplex PCR; TCRdb's table is partial and in-frame only. This sample has some 89,000 clones, with roughly 80% found just once. The sequencing sample was made of peripheral blood. These receptor sequences come from a man between 60 and 75 years old with acute or convalescent COVID-19.

The V gene is TRBV19, the J gene TRBJ2-1; TRBD1 is a possible D gene (6 bases). This CDR3 is built from 14 residues. The ends were cut back, 0 bases at V and 6 bases at J, with 9 bases in the middle. Germline V gives CDR1 LNHDA, CDR2 SQIVND (reference sequence). In DNA, the CDR3 is TGTGCCAGTAGTATAGACAGGGGCGTCAATGAGCAGTTCTTC. Translation: CASSIDRGVNEQFF.

This chain connects TRBV5-1 to TRBJ1-4, with D maybe TRBD1 (5 bases). V gave up 4 bases and J gave up 8 bases, with 18 bases separating them. The CDR3 has 15 amino acids. Germline CDR1 and CDR2: SGHRS and YFSETQ. CDR3 region: CASSPTGHPGEKLFF. As DNA, the CDR3 is TGCGCCAGCAGCCCAACAGGTCACCCGGGCGAAAAACTGTTTTTT. The entire variable domain, with the rest obtained from reference TRBV5-1 and TRBJ1-4, is as follows: KAGVTQTPRYLIKTRGQQVTLSCSPISGHRSVSWYQQTPGQGLQFLFEYFSETQRNKGNFPGRFSGRQFSNSRSEMNVSTLELGDSALYLCASSPTGHPGEKLFFGSGTQLSVL.

V gene TRBV6-1 combines with J gene TRBJ2-7; 7 positions match TRBD1. CDR3 length equals 14 residues. CDR1 and CDR2 (germline): MNHNS, SASEGT. The trim removed 3 bases at V and 3 bases at J, leaving 5 bases unmatched. The CDR3 region has the DNA TGTGCCAGCAGTGAGCTACAGGGGAGCTACGAGCAGTACTTC. This translates into CASSELQGSYEQYF.

This clone was recorded only once. V gene TRBV6-5 combines with J gene TRBJ2-2; 7 bases align to TRBD1. CDR1 and CDR2 (germline): MNHEY, SVGAGI. V lost 5 bases to trimming and J lost 7 bases; unmatched junction nucleotides: 7. CDR3 length: 14 residues. CDR3 loop: CASSHDRAIGELFF. In nucleotides, the CDR3 is TGTGCCAGCAGTCATGACAGGGCTATCGGGGAGCTGTTTTTT.

This chain joins TRBV30 and TRBJ2-5; the match to TRBD2 covers 15 bases. In germline, CDR1 is GTSNPN, CDR2 SVGIG (reference sequence). Losses at the gene ends were 1 base for V and 5 bases for J; bases not matched to a gene: 8. The CDR3 totals 17 residues. Written as DNA, the CDR3 is TGTGCCTGGAGTGGGACTAGCGGGGGGGCCTTCGGGGAGACCCAGTACTTC. Protein sequence: CAWSGTSGGAFGETQYF.